These T cell receptor beta chains were read from a single sample in a study of blood T cell repertoires in COVID-19. Libraries were prepared by immunoSEQ multiplex PCR; TCRdb keeps only in-frame clonotypes and omits some of them. The sample lists about 140,000 clones; approximately 88% were seen once. The source material was peripheral blood. Source of these receptors: a man aged 60 to 75 with active or convalescent COVID-19. Both conserved end residues are part of each CDR3. Each record gives: clone size, J gene, V gene, D gene, CDR3 DNA, CDR3 protein. The D gene is left open where the match is weak. Some rows mark clone size as missing; the rest say once, few, many or name a class of expanded clone.

. TRBJ2-3 TRBV24-1 TRBD2 TGTGCCACCAGTGATCGGACTAGGGGCACAGATACGCAGTATTTT CATSDRTRGTDTQYF
. TRBJ2-7 TRBV19 . TGTGCCAGTAGTGCCCCGGGGGGCATTACCTACGAGCAGTACTTC CASSAPGGITYEQYF
. TRBJ2-4 TRBV19 . TGTGCCAGTAGTATTAAGAAGGGGTTGGTCAAAAACATTCAGTACTTC CASSIKKGLVKNIQYF
. TRBJ2-1 TRBV5-1 TRBD2 TGCGCCAGCAGCTTGGTAGCGGGAGAGTACAATGAGCAGTTCTTC CASSLVAGEYNEQFF
. TRBJ1-5 TRBV7-6 TRBD1 TGTGCCAGCAGTCAAGATAGTTACAGGGGGCACGGCAATCAGCCCCAGCATTTT CASSQDSYRGHGNQPQHF
. TRBJ2-2 TRBV6-5 TRBD2 TGTGCCAGCAACCGAGCGGGAAACACCGGGGAGCTGTTTTTT CASNRAGNTGELFF
few TRBJ2-7 TRBV29-1 TRBD1 TGCAGCGTTGTAGGGACAGGGAGCTCCTACGAGCAGTACTTC CSVVGTGSSYEQYF
. TRBJ2-7 TRBV5-6 TRBD2 TGTGCCAGCAGCTCTAAGCGGGGGGGATACGAGCAGTACTTC CASSSKRGGYEQYF
. TRBJ1-2 TRBV24-1 TRBD1 TGTGCCACCAGTGATTCCGGGACAGTATCTACCGGCGGTGGCTACACCTTC CATSDSGTVSTGGGYTF
once TRBJ2-3 TRBV20-1 TRBD2 TGCAGTGCTAGTACCTGGACTAGCGGGCCCACAGATACGCAGTATTTT CSASTWTSGPTDTQYF
. TRBJ2-1 TRBV18 TRBD2 TGTGCCAGCTCCCGGACTAGCGAACACTACAATGAGCAGTTCTTC CASSRTSEHYNEQFF
. TRBJ2-5 TRBV5-5 . TGTGCCAGCAGTGGTCAATCGGCGGGGACCCAGTACTTC CASSGQSAGTQYF
. TRBJ1-2 TRBV7-9 . TGTGCCAGCAGCTTAGAGGCGGGCTTC CASSLEAGF
once TRBJ1-5 TRBV6-4 . TGTGCCAGCAGTGAACAGGGCTTAAGCAATCAGCCCCAGCATTTT CASSEQGLSNQPQHF
. TRBJ2-2 TRBV4-1 . TGCGCCAGCAGGCCTTTCAAGGGGGTGATCACCGGGGAGCTGTTTTTT CASRPFKGVITGELFF
. TRBJ2-6 TRBV2 TRBD1 TGTGCCAGCAGCAGGGACAGGCAATCCTCTGGGGCCAACGTCCTGACTTTC CASSRDRQSSGANVLTF
. TRBJ2-5 TRBV9 TRBD2 TGTGCCAGCAGCGTAGGGGGCGGGAGCAGGGAGACCCAGTACTTC CASSVGGGSRETQYF
. TRBJ2-1 TRBV19 TRBD1 TGTGCCAGTAGTTGGACAGGCAATGAGCAGTTCTTC CASSWTGNEQFF
. TRBJ2-2 TRBV7-3 TRBD1 TGTGCCAGCAGCTCCTGGGACAGGGCGAACACCGGGGAGCTGTTTTTT CASSSWDRANTGELFF
. TRBJ2-1 TRBV4-3 . TGCGCCAGCAGCCAGGCCGAAAGCTCCTACAATGAGCAGTTCTTC CASSQAESSYNEQFF
once TRBJ1-4 TRBV4-1 TRBD1 TGCGCCAGCAGCCAAGGACAGGGGAGCGATAAAAAACTGTTTTTT CASSQGQGSDKKLFF
. TRBJ1-1 TRBV27 . TGTGCCAGCAGTTTCTATGCAGGCATGAACACTGAAGCTTTCTTT CASSFYAGMNTEAFF
. TRBJ2-5 TRBV5-1 TRBD2 TGCGCCAGCAGCACCGGACTAGCGGGCCTCCAAGAGACCCAGTACTTC CASSTGLAGLQETQYF
once TRBJ2-7 TRBV28 . TGTGCCAGCAGTTCCCTCCGCCTCCGGGGTAGGGTCGCCTACGAGCAGTACTTC CASSSLRLRGRVAYEQYF
. TRBJ2-1 TRBV2 TRBD2 TGTGCCAGCACCCGAGCGGGGGCCGTTAACGGGAGCTCCAATGAGCAGTTCTTC CASTRAGAVNGSSNEQFF
. TRBJ2-1 TRBV19 . TGTGCCAGTAGTACGCACATGATCGAGCAGTTCTTC CASSTHMIEQFF
few TRBJ1-6 TRBV7-9 TRBD1 TGTGCCAGCAGCTTAGGACAGGGGTTCTATAATTCACCCCTCCACTTT CASSLGQGFYNSPLHF
. TRBJ1-2 TRBV4-2 . TGTGCCAGCAGCCAAGCGGCCCCGGCGGGCTATGGCTACACCTTC CASSQAAPAGYGYTF
. TRBJ1-3 TRBV19 TRBD1 TGTGCCAGTAGTAGTACAGGGGGACCTGGAAACACCATATATTTT CASSSTGGPGNTIYF
once TRBJ2-7 TRBV27 . TGTGCCAGCAGTTTTCGCCAGGAGGTTAACTACGAGCAGTACTTC CASSFRQEVNYEQYF
. TRBJ2-7 TRBV10-2 . TGCGCCAGCAGTGAAGGAGGCGAGCAGTACTTC CASSEGGEQYF
. TRBJ2-3 TRBV10-3 TRBD2 TGTGCCATCAGTGATTTAGCGGGACGCACAGATACGCAGTATTTT CAISDLAGRTDTQYF
. TRBJ2-1 TRBV29-1 . TGCAGCGCCGCGGCCGGGAACAATGAGCAGTTCTTC CSAAAGNNEQFF
. TRBJ2-1 TRBV11-3 . TGTGCCAGCAGCTCCCACTTCAGGGTTTACAATGAGCAGTTCTTC CASSSHFRVYNEQFF
. TRBJ1-2 TRBV7-2 TRBD1 TGTGCCAGCAGCTTAGGTGGGGCGGGACAGACTAACTATGGCTACACCTTC CASSLGGAGQTNYGYTF
. TRBJ2-3 TRBV6-5 TRBD1 TGTGCCAGCGGACCCCAGGGGGCCAGCACAGATACGCAGTATTTT CASGPQGASTDTQYF
. TRBJ2-3 TRBV24-1 TRBD2 TGTGCCACCAGTTCTAGCGGGAGATCAGATACGCAGTATTTT CATSSSGRSDTQYF
. TRBJ1-2 TRBV6-1 . TGTGCCAGCAGTGAAATCAGGCGAAACTATGGCTACACCTTC CASSEIRRNYGYTF
. TRBJ1-2 TRBV28 . TGTGCCAGCAGTGACAGCTATGGCTACACCTTC CASSDSYGYTF
. TRBJ1-1 TRBV3-1/TRBV3-2 . TGTGCCAGCAGCCCGCACGAGGTCCCGAACACTGAAGCTTTCTTT CASSPHEVPNTEAFF
. TRBJ2-2 TRBV4-3 TRBD2 TGCGCCAGCAGGCCCGCTAGCGGGAGTAACACCGGGGAGCTGTTTTTT CASRPASGSNTGELFF
. TRBJ2-7 TRBV4-1 . TGCGCCAGCAGCCAAGGTCTAGCCTACGAGCAGTACTTC CASSQGLAYEQYF
. TRBJ2-7 TRBV29-1 TRBD2 TGCAGCGTTGAAGGGACTAGCGGGAGAGGGGCCCTTAGGTACGAGCAGTACTTC CSVEGTSGRGALRYEQYF
few TRBJ1-3 TRBV11-2 TRBD1 TGTGCCAGCAGCTACAGGGGTTCTGGAAACACCATATATTTT CASSYRGSGNTIYF
. TRBJ2-7 TRBV7-9 TRBD2 TGTGCCAGCAGCGCCCGACTAGCGCCCTACGAGCAGTACTTC CASSARLAPYEQYF
. TRBJ2-5 TRBV3-1/TRBV3-2 TRBD1 TGTGCCAGCGGGGACAGGACCATCGGAGAGACCCAGTACTTC CASGDRTIGETQYF
. TRBJ1-2 TRBV18 TRBD1 TGTGCCAGCTCACCAAGCCCGACAGGGCATGGCTACACCTTC CASSPSPTGHGYTF
. TRBJ1-1 TRBV7-8 TRBD1 TGTGCCAGCAGCCCAAACAGGGGTAGGAGCACTGAAGCTTTCTTT CASSPNRGRSTEAFF
once TRBJ2-5 TRBV7-2 . TGTGCCAGCAGCTTAGGTGGCTGGGAGACCCAGTACTTC CASSLGGWETQYF
. TRBJ1-2 TRBV5-5 . TGTGCCAGCAGCTTGGCAAACAGGAACTATGGCTACACCTTC CASSLANRNYGYTF
. TRBJ2-7 TRBV6-6 . TGTGCCAGCAGTTACGGAACAAGAAAGAGGGACTACGAGCAGTACTTC CASSYGTRKRDYEQYF
once TRBJ2-1 TRBV5-4 . TGTGCCAGCAGCTTGTGGCTAGGCAACAATGAGCAGTTCTTC CASSLWLGNNEQFF
. TRBJ2-4 TRBV18 TRBD1 TGTGCCAGCTCACCTACCTCGGCCGGGACAGGGGACAAAAACATTCAGTACTTC CASSPTSAGTGDKNIQYF
. TRBJ2-3 TRBV5-4 . TGTGCCAGCAGCTTGCAAGGGGGCACAGATACGCAGTATTTT CASSLQGGTDTQYF
few TRBJ2-2 TRBV3-1/TRBV3-2 . TGTGCCATCGGACTTTTCACCGGGGAGCTGTTTTTT CAIGLFTGELFF
once TRBJ2-7 TRBV28 . TGTGCCAGCAGTCCCCACACGGGTAACGAGCAGTACTTC CASSPHTGNEQYF
. TRBJ1-2 TRBV12-3/TRBV12-4 TRBD1 TGTGCCAGCAGCGATACAGGGGGCTATGGCTACACCTTC CASSDTGGYGYTF
. TRBJ2-2 TRBV28 TRBD1 TGTGCCAGCAGTCGACAGGGGGTTCACACCGGGGAGCTGTTTTTT CASSRQGVHTGELFF
once TRBJ1-2 TRBV18 . TGTGCCAGCTCACCATTGGAGGTTTCGGGCTACACCTTC CASSPLEVSGYTF
few TRBJ1-1 TRBV18 TRBD1 TGTGCCAGCTCACCCGGAGACGACAGGGGAGCTTTCTTT CASSPGDDRGAFF